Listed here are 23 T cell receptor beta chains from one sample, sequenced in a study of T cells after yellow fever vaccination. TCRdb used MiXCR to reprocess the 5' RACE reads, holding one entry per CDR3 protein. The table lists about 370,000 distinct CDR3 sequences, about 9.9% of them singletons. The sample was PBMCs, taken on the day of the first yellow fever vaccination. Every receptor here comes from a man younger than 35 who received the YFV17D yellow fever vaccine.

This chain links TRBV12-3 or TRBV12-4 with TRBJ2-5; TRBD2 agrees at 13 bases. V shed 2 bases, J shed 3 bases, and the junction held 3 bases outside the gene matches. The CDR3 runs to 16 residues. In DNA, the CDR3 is TGTGCCAGCAGTTTATACGGGACTAGCGGGGAAGAGACCCAGTACTTC. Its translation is CASSLYGTSGEETQYF.

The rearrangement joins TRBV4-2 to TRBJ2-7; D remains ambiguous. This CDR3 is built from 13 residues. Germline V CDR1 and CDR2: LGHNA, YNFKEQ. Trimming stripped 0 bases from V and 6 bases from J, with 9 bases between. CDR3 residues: CASSQDLGSEQYF. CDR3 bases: TGTGCCAGCAGCCAAGATCTTGGTAGCGAGCAGTACTTC.

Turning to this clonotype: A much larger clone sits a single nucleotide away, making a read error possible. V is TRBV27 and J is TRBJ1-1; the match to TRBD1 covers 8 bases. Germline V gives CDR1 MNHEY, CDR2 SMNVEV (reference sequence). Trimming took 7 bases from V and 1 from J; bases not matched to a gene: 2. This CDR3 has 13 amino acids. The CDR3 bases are TGTGCCAGCATGGGACAGGCGAACACTGAAGCTTTCTTT. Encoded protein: CASMGQANTEAFF.

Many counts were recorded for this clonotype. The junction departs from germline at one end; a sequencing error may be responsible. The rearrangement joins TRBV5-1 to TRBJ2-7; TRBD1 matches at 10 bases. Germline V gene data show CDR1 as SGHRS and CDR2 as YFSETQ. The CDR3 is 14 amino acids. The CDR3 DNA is TGTGCCAGCAGTAGTGGACAGGGGGCCTACGAGCAGTACTTC. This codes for CASSSGQGAYEQYF. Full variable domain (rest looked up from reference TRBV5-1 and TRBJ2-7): KAGVTQTPRYLIKTRGQQVTLSCSPISGHRSVSWYQQTPGQGLQFLFEYFSETQRNKGNFPGRFSGRQFSNSRSEMNVSTLELGDSALYLCASSSGQGAYEQYFGPGTRLTVT.

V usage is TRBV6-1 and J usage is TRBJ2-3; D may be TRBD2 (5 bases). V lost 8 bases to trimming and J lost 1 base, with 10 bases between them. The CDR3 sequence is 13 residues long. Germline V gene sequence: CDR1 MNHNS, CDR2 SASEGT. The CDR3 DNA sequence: TGTGCCAGCTTTCTAGCAGGCACAGATACGCAGTATTTT. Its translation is CASFLAGTDTQYF.

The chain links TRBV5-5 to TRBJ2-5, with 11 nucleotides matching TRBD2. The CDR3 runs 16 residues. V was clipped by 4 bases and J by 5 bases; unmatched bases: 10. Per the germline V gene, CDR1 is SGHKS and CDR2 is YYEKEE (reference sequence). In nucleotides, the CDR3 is TGTGCCAGCAGCGTAGTATCACTAGCGGGGGTGGAGACCCAGTACTTC. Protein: CASSVVSLAGVETQYF.

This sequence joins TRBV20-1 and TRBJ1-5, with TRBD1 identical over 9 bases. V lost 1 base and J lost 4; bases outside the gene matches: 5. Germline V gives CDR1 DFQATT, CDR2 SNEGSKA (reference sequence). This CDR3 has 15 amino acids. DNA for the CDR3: TGCAGTGCTAGAGGTGGGACAGGGTATAATCAGCCCCAGCATTTT. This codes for CSARGGTGYNQPQHF.

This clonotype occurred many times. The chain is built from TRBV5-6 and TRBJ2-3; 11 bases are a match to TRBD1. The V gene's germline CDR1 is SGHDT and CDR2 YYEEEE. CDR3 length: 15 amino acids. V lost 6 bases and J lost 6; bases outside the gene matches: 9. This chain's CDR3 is CASTVGTGGIDTQYF. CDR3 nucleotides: TGTGCCAGCACCGTCGGGACAGGGGGAATCGATACGCAGTATTTT.

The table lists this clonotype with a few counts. CDR3 nucleotide sequence: TGTGCCAGCAGCCCGAGCTGGGTAGAGACCCAGTACTTC. It is translated as CASSPSWVETQYF. The gene calls are TRBV6-1 and TRBJ2-5; D is unresolved. V was cut by 6 bases and J by 4 bases, with 12 bases left in between. The CDR3 is made up of 13 amino acids. CDR1 is MNHNS, CDR2 SASEGT, per germline.

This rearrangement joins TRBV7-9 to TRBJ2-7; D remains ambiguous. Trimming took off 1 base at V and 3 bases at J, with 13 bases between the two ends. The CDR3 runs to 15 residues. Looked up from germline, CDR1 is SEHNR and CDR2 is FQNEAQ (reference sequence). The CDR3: CASSLGSASLYEQYF. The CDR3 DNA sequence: TGTGCCAGCAGCTTAGGATCGGCCAGTCTCTACGAGCAGTACTTC.

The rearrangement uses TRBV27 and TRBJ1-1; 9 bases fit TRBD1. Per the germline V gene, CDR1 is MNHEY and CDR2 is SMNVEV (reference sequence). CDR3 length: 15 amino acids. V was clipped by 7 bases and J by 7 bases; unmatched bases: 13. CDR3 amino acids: CASTLQGTGIHEAFF. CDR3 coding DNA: TGTGCCAGCACCCTGCAGGGGACAGGGATCCATGAAGCTTTCTTT.

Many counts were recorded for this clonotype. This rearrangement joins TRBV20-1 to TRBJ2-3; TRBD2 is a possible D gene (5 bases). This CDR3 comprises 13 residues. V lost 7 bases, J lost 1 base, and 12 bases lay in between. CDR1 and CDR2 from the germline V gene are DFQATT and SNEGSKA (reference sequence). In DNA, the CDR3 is TGCAGTGTCCCGACTACTGGCACAGATACGCAGTATTTT. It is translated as CSVPTTGTDTQYF.

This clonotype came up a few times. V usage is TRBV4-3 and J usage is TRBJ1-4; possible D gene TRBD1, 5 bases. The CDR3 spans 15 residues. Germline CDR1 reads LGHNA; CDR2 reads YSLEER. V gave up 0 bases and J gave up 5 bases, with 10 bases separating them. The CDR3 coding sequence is TGCGCCAGCAGCCAAGACGGGACGAGGAATGAAAAACTGTTTTTT. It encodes CASSQDGTRNEKLFF.

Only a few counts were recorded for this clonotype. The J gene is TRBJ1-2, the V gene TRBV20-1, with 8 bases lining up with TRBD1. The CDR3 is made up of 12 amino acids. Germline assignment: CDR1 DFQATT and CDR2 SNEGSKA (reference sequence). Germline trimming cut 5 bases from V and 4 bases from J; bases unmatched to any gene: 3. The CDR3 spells CSAPGGIYGYTF. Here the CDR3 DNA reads TGCAGTGCTCCAGGGGGCATCTATGGCTACACCTTC.

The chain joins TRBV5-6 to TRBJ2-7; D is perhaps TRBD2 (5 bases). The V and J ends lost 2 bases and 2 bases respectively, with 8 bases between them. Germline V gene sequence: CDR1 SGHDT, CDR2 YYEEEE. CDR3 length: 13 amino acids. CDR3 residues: CASSFGVPYEQYF. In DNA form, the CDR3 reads TGTGCCAGCAGCTTCGGGGTCCCCTACGAGCAGTACTTC.

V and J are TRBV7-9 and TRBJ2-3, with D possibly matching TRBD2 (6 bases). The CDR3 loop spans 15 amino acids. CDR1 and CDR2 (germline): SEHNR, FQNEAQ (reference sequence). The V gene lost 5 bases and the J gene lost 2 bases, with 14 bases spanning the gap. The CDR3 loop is CASSVRGLITDTQYF. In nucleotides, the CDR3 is TGTGCCAGCAGCGTACGGGGACTCATCACAGATACGCAGTATTTT.

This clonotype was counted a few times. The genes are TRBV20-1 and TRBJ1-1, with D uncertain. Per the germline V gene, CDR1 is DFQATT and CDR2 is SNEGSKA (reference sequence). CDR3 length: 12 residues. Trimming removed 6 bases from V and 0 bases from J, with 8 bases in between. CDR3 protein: CSAPGMNTEAFF. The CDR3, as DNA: TGCAGTGCCCCGGGGATGAACACTGAAGCTTTCTTT.

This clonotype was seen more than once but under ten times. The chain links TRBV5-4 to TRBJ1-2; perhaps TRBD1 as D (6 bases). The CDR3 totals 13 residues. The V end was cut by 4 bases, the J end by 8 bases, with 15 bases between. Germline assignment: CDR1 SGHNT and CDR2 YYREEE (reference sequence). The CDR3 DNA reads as TGTGCCAGCAGCCAAGGACAGCCCGCCGGCTACACCTTC. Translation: CASSQGQPAGYTF.

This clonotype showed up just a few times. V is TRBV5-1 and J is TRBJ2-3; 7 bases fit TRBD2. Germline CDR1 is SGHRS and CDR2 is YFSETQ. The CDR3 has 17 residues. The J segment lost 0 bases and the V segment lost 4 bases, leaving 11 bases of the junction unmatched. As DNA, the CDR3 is TGCGCCAGCAGCACGGTACCCCTAGCGGCTAGCACAGATACGCAGTATTTT. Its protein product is CASSTVPLAASTDTQYF.

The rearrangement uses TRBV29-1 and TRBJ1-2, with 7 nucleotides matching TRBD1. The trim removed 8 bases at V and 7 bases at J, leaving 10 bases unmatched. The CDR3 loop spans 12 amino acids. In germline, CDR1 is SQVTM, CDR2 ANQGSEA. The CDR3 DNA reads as TGCAGCTTAAGGGGGCAAGGAGGTGGCTACACCTTC. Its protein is CSLRGQGGGYTF.

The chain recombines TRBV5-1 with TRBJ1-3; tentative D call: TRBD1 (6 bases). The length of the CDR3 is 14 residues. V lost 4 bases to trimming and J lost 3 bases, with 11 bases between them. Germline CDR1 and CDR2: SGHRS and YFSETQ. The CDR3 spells CASSTGSNGNTIYF. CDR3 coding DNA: TGCGCCAGCAGCACAGGGTCGAATGGAAACACCATATATTTT.

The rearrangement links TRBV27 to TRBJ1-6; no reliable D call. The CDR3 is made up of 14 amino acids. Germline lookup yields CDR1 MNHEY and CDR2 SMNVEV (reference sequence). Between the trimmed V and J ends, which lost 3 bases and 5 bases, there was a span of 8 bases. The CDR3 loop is CASSFSGHNSPLHF. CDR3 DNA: TGTGCCAGCAGTTTCTCAGGACATAATTCACCCCTCCACTTT.

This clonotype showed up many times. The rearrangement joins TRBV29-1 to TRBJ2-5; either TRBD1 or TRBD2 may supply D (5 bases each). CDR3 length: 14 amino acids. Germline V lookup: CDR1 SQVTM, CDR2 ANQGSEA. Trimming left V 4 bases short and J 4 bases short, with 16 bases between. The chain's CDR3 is CSVVRSGAGETQYF. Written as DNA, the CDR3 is TGCAGCGTTGTGCGTTCCGGGGCGGGAGAGACCCAGTACTTC.